This T cell receptor (beta chain) was recovered during a study of blood T cell repertoires in COVID-19. Study-wide background: Acute and convalescent COVID-19 specimens originated in the United States, Italy and Spain.

CDR3 length equals 12 residues. Generated by immunoSEQ multiplex PCR, the TCRdb table keeps only in-frame clones and is missing some. The sample contains fewer than 250,000 clones, 88% of which appear only once. This chain links TRBV21-1 with TRBJ1-2; no DNA check was done on the table's D call, TRBD1. TRBV21-1 is a known pseudogene. The sequencing input was peripheral blood. This TCR derives from a man aged 70-80 years with acute or convalescent COVID-19. The CDR3 reads CASSTGDYGYTF. In DNA form, the CDR3 reads TGTGCCAGCAGCACAGGGGACTATGGCTACACCTTC.